These 3 T cell receptor beta chains came from one sample sequenced in a study of monozygotic twins with cystic fibrosis. Using immunoSEQ multiplex PCR, the repertoire was profiled, and TCRdb retains in-frame clones only, with some absent. Of about 35,000 clones in the sample, around 66% were seen once. The sequencing input was blood. These receptors were obtained from a girl under 18 with cystic fibrosis.

J is TRBJ2-3 and V is TRBV6-5; D possibly matches TRBD1 or TRBD2 (5 bases each). V was cut by 2 bases and J by 0 bases, with 9 bases left in between. The CDR3 covers 15 residues. Germline CDR1 is MNHEY and CDR2 is SVGAGI. The CDR3 sequence is CASSYGDGSTDTQYF. CDR3 sequence (DNA): TGTGCCAGCAGTTACGGGGACGGAAGCACAGATACGCAGTATTTT.

The chain combines TRBV15 with TRBJ2-1, with TRBD2 identical over 10 bases. The CDR3 totals 17 residues. Germline V gives CDR1 LNHNV, CDR2 YYDKDF (reference sequence). V lost 0 bases and J lost 4; bases outside the gene matches: 6. CDR3 region: CATSRDGLAVRYNEQFF. The CDR3 region has the DNA TGTGCCACCAGCAGAGATGGACTAGCGGTGCGATACAATGAGCAGTTCTTC.

The chain employs TRBV19 and TRBJ1-4, with 7 bases matching TRBD1. Looked up from germline, CDR1 is LNHDA and CDR2 is SQIVND (reference sequence). V lost 5 bases, J lost 0 bases, and 12 bases stayed unmatched. The CDR3 totals 18 residues. The CDR3 nucleotides are TGTGCCAGTAGTGCTTACACCACAGGGGTCGCAACTAATGAAAAACTGTTTTTT. It specifies CASSAYTTGVATNEKLFF.